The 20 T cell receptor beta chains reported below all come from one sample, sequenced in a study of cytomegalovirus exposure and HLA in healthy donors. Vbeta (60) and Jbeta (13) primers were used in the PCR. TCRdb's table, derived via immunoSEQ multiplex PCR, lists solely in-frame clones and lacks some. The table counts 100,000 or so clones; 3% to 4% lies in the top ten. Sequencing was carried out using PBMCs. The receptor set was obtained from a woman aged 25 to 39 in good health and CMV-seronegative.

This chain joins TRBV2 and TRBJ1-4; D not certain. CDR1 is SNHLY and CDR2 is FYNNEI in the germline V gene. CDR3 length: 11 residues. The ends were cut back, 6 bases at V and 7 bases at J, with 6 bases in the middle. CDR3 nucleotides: TGTGCCAGCAGCCCCTTTGAAAAACTGTTTTTT. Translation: CASSPFEKLFF.

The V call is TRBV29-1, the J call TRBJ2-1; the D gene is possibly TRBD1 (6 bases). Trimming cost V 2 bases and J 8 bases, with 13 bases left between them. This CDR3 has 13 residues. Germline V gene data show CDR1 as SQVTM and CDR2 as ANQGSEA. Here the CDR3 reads CSVETDRNYEQFF. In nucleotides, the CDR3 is TGCAGCGTTGAAACCGACAGGAACTATGAGCAGTTCTTC.

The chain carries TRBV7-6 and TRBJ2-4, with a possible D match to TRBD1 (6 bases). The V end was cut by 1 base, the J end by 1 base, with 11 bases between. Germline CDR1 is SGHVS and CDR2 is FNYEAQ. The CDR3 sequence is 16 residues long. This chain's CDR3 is CASSLDGQSAKNIQYF. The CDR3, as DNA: TGTGCCAGCAGCTTAGACGGACAGTCGGCCAAAAACATTCAGTACTTC.

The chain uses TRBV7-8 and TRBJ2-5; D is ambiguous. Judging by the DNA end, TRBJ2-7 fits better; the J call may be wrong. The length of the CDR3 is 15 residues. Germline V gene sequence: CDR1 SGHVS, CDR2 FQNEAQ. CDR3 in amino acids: CASSFQRISSYEQYF. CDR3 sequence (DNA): TGTGCCAGCAGCTTCCAGAGGATTAGCTCCTACGAGCAGTACTTC.

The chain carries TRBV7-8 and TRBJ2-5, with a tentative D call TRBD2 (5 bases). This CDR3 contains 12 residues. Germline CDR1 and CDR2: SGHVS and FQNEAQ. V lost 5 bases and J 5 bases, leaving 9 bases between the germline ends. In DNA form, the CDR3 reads TGTGCCAGCAGCCGAGGGTATGAGACCCAGTACTTC. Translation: CASSRGYETQYF.

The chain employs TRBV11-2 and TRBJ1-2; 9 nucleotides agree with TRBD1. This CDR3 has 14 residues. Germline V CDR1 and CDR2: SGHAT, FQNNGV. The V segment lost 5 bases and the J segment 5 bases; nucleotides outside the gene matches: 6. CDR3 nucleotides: TGTGCCAGCAGCGTACACAGGGGGCCGTATGGCTACACCTTC. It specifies CASSVHRGPYGYTF. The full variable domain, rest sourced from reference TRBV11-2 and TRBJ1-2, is EAGVAQSPRYKIIEKRQSVAFWCNPISGHATLYWYQQILGQGPKLLIQFQNNGVVDDSQLPKDRFSAERLKGVDSTLKIQPAKLEDSAVYLCASSVHRGPYGYTFGSGTRLTVV.

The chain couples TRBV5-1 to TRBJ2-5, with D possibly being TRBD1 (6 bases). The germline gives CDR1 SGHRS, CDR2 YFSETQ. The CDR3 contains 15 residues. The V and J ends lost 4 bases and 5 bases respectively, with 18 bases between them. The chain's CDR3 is CASSQDRPTEETQYF. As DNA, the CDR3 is TGCGCCAGCAGCCAAGACAGGCCGACGGAGGAGACCCAGTACTTC.

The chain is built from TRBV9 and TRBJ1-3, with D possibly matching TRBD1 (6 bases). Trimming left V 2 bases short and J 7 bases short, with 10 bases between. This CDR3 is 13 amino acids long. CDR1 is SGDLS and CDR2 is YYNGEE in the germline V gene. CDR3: CASSVDRPNTIYF. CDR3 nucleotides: TGTGCCAGCAGCGTTGACAGGCCGAACACCATATATTTT.

The CDR3 coding sequence is TGTGCCAGCAGCTTAATGTCCAGGGAAGCTTTCTTT. Its translation: CASSLMSREAFF. The chain couples TRBV7-2 to TRBJ1-1; D is unclear. Trimming pared 2 bases from V and 8 bases from J, leaving 9 bases between. The germline V gene has CDR1 SGHTA and CDR2 FQGNSA. The CDR3 is 12 amino acids.

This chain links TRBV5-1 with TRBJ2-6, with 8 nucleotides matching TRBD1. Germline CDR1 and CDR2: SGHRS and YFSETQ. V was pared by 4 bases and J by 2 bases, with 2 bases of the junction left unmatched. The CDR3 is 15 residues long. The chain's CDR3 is CASSPDRAGANVLTF. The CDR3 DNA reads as TGCGCCAGCAGCCCGGACAGGGCTGGGGCCAACGTCCTGACTTTC.

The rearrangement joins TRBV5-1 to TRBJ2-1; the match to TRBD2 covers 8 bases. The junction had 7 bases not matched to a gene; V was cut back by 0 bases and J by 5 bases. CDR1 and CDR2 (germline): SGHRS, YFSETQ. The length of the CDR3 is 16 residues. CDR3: CASSLVMGSGNNEQFF. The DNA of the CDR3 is TGCGCCAGCAGCTTGGTTATGGGTAGCGGGAACAATGAGCAGTTCTTC. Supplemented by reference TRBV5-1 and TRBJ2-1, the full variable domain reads KAGVTQTPRYLIKTRGQQVTLSCSPISGHRSVSWYQQTPGQGLQFLFEYFSETQRNKGNFPGRFSGRQFSNSRSEMNVSTLELGDSALYLCASSLVMGSGNNEQFFGPGTRLTVL.

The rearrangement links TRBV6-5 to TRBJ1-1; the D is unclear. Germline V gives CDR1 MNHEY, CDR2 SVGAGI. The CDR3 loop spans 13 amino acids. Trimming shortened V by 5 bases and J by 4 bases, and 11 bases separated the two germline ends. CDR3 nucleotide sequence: TGTGCCAGCAGTGGCGGACTTATCACTGAAGCTTTCTTT. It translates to CASSGGLITEAFF.

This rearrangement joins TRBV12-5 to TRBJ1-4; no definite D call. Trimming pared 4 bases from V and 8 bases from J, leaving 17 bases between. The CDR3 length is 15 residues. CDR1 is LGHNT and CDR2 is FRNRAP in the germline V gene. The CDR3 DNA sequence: TGTGCTAGTGGTTCCCCCCGGCGCCGAGGGGAAAAACTGTTTTTT. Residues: CASGSPRRRGEKLFF.

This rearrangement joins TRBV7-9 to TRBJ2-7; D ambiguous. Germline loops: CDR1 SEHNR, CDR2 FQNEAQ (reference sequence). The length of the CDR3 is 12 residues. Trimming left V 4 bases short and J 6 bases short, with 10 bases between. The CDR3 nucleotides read TGTGCCAGCAGCTATCACTTCGGCGAGCAGTACTTC. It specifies CASSYHFGEQYF.

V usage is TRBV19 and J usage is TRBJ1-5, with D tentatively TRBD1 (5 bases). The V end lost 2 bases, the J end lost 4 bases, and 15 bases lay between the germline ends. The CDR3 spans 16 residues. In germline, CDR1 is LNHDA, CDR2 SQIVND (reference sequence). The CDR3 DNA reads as TGTGCCAGTAGTATAAATTGGCAGGGCAAGAATCAGCCCCAGCATTTT. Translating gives CASSINWQGKNQPQHF.

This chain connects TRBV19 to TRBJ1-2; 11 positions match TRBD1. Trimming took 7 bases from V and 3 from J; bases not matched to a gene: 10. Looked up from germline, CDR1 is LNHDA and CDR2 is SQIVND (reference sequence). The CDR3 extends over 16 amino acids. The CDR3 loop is CASKSPRTGGYYGYTF. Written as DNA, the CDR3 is TGTGCCAGTAAAAGCCCTCGGACAGGGGGCTACTATGGCTACACCTTC.

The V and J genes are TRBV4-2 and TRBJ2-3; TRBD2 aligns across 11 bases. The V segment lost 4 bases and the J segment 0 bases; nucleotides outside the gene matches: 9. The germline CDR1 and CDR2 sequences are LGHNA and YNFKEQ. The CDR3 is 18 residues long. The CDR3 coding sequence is TGTGCCAGCAGCCGGCCTCCCGGGACTAGCGGTAGCACAGATACGCAGTATTTT. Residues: CASSRPPGTSGSTDTQYF.

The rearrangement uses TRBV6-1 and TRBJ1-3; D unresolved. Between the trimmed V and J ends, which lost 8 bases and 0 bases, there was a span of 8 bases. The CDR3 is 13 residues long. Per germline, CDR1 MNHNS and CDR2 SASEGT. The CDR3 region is CASCRDSGNTIYF. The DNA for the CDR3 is TGTGCCAGCTGCCGGGACTCTGGAAACACCATATATTTT.

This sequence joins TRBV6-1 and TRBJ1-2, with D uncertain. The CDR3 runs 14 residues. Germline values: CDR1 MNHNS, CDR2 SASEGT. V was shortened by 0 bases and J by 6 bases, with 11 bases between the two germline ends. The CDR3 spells CASSEAAWSNGYTF. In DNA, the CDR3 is TGTGCCAGCAGTGAAGCGGCGTGGAGCAATGGCTACACCTTC.

CDR3 loop: CASSYSMGTGRIWQFF. The CDR3 nucleotides read TGTGCCAGCAGTTACTCGATGGGGACAGGGAGGATATGGCAGTTCTTC. The chain is built from TRBV6-5 and TRBJ2-1; 9 bases align to TRBD1. Germline lookup yields CDR1 MNHEY and CDR2 SVGAGI. CDR3 length: 16 amino acids. The V segment lost 0 bases and the J segment 12 bases; nucleotides outside the gene matches: 12.